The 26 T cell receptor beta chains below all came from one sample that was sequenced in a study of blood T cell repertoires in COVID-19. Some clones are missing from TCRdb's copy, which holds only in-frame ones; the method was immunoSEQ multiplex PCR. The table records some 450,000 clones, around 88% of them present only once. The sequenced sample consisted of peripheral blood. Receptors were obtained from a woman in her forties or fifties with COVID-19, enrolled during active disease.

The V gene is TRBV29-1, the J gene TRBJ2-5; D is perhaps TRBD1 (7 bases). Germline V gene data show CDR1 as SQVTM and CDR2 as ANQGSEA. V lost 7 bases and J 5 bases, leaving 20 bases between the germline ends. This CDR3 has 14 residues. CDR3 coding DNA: TGCAGCGCAGCGACAGGGCTGGAGGGGGAGACCCAGTACTTC. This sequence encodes CSAATGLEGETQYF.

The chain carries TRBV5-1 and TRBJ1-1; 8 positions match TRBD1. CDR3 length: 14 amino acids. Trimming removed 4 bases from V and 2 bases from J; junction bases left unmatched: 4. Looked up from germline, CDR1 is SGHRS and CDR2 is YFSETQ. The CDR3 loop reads CASSQDRANTEAFF. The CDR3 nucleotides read TGCGCCAGCAGCCAGGACAGGGCAAACACTGAAGCTTTCTTT. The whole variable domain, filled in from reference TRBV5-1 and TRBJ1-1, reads KAGVTQTPRYLIKTRGQQVTLSCSPISGHRSVSWYQQTPGQGLQFLFEYFSETQRNKGNFPGRFSGRQFSNSRSEMNVSTLELGDSALYLCASSQDRANTEAFFGQGTRLTVV.

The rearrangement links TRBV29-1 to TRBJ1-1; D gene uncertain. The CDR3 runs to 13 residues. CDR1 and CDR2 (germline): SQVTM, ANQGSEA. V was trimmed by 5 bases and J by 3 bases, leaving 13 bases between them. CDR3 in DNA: TGCAGCGTTAACCTAGAGTCGGACACTGAAGCTTTCTTT. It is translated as CSVNLESDTEAFF. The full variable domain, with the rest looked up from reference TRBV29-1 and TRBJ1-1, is SAVISQKPSRDICQRGTSLTIQCQVDSQVTMMFWYRQQPGQSLTLIATANQGSEATYESGFVIDKFPISRPNLTFSTLTVSNMSPEDSSIYLCSVNLESDTEAFFGQGTRLTVV.

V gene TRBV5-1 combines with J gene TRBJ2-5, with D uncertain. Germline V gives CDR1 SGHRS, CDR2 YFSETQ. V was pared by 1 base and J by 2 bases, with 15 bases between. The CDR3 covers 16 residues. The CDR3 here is CASSLTGRPSQETQYF. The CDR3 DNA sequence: TGCGCCAGCAGCTTGACCGGCAGGCCGTCGCAAGAGACCCAGTACTTC.

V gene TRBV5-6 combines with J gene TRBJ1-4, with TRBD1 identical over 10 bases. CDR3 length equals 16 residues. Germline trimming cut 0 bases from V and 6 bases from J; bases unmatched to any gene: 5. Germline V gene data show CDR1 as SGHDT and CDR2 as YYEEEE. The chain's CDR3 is CASSLETGTGDEKLFF. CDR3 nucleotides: TGTGCCAGCAGCTTGGAGACCGGGACAGGGGATGAAAAACTGTTTTTT.

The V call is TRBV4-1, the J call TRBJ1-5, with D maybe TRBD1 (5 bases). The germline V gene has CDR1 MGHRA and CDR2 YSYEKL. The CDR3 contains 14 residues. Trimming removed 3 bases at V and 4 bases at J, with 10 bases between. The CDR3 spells CASSHMTVNQPQHF. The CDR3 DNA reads TGCGCCAGCAGCCATATGACAGTTAATCAGCCCCAGCATTTT.

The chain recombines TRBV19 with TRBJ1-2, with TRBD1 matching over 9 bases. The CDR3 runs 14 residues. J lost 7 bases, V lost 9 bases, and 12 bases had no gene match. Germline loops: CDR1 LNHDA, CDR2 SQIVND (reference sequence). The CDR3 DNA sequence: TGTGCCAGCCAGACACCGGGACAGGGAGTTGGCTACACCTTC. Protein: CASQTPGQGVGYTF.

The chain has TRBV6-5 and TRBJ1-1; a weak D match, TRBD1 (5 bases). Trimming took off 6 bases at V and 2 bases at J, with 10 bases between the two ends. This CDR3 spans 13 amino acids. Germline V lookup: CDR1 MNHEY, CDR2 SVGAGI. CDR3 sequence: CASSGRENTEAFF. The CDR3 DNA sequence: TGTGCCAGCAGCGGCAGGGAAAACACTGAAGCTTTCTTT.

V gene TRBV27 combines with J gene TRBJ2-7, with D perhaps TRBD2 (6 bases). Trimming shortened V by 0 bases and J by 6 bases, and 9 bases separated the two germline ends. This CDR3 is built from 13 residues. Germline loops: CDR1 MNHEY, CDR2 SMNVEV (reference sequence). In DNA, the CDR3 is TGTGCCAGCAGTTTATCCGGGGGTGGCGAGCAGTACTTC. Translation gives CASSLSGGGEQYF.

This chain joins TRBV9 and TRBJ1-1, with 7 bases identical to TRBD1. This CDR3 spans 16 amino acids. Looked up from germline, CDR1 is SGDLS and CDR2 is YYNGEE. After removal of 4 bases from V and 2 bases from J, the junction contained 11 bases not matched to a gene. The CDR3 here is CASSKATGTINTEAFF. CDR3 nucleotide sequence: TGTGCCAGCAGCAAAGCGACAGGGACAATAAACACTGAAGCTTTCTTT.

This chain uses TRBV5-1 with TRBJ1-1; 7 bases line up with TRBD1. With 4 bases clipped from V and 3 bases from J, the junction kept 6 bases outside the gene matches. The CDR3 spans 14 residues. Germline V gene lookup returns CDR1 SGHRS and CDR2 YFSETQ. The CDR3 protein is CASSAGTAYTEAFF. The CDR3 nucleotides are TGCGCCAGCAGCGCCGGGACAGCTTACACTGAAGCTTTCTTT.

The CDR3 protein is CASSARQGSGYNSPLHF. The CDR3 region has the DNA TGTGCCAGCAGCGCCCGACAGGGGTCGGGATATAATTCACCCCTCCACTTT. The V gene is TRBV9, the J gene TRBJ1-6, with 8 nucleotides matching TRBD1. Germline V CDR1 and CDR2: SGDLS, YYNGEE. V lost 3 bases, J lost 4 bases, and 9 bases stayed unmatched. This CDR3 has 17 residues.

The CDR3 nucleotides are TGTGCCAGCAGTGACCCTACAGGGGGCCCCACAGATACGCAGTATTTT. This sequence encodes CASSDPTGGPTDTQYF. The chain couples TRBV27 to TRBJ2-3, with 9 positions matching TRBD1. This CDR3 has 16 residues. With 5 bases clipped from V and 2 bases from J, the junction kept 8 bases outside the gene matches. The germline CDR1 and CDR2 sequences are MNHEY and SMNVEV (reference sequence).

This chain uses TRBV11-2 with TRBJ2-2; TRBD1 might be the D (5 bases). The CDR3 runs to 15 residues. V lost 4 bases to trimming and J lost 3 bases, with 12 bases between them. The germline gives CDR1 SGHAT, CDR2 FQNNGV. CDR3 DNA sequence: TGTGCCAGCAGCTCGCGAAGGGGTTACACCGGGGAGCTGTTTTTT. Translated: CASSSRRGYTGELFF.

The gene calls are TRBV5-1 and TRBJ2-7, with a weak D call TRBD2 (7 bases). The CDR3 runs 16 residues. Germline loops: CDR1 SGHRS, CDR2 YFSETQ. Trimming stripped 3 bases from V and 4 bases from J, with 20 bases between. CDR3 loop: CASSSQSGGALYEQYF. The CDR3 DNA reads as TGCGCCAGCAGCTCTCAATCGGGGGGCGCTTTGTACGAGCAGTACTTC.

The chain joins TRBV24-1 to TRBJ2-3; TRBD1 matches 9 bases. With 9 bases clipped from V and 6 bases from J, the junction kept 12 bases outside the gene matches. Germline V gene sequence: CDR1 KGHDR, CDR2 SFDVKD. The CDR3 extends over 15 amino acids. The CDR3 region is CATQGQGWGMDTQYF. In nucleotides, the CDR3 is TGTGCCACCCAAGGACAGGGGTGGGGAATGGATACGCAGTATTTT.

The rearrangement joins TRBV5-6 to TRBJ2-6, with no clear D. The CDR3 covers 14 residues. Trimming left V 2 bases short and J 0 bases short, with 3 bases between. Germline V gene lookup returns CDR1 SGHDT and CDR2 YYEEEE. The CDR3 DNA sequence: TGTGCCAGCAGCTTCAACTCTGGGGCCAACGTCCTGACTTTC. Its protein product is CASSFNSGANVLTF.

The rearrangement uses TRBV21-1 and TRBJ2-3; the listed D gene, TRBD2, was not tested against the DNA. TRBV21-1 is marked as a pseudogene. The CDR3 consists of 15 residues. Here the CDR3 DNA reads TGTGCCAGCAGCAAAATGAGGTTGGGCACAGATACGCAGTATTTT. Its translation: CASSKMRLGTDTQYF.

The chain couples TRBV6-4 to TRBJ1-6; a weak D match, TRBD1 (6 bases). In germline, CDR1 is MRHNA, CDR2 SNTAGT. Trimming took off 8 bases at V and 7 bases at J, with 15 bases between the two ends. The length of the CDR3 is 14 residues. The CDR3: CASGQGTENSPLHF. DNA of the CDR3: TGTGCCAGCGGCCAGGGGACGGAGAATTCACCCCTCCACTTT.

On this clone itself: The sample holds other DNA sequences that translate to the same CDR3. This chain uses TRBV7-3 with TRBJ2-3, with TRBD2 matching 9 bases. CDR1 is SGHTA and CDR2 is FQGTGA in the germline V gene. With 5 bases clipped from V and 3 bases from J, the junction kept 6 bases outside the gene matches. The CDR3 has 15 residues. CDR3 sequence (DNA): TGTGCCAGCAGCCTCGCGGGGGGGAGGACAGATACGCAGTATTTT. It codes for CASSLAGGRTDTQYF.

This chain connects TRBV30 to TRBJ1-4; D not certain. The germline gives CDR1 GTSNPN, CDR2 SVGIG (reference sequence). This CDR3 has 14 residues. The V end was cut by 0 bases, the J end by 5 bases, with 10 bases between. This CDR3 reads CAWSVGSSNEKLFF. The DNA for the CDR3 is TGTGCCTGGAGTGTGGGCAGTTCAAATGAAAAACTGTTTTTT.

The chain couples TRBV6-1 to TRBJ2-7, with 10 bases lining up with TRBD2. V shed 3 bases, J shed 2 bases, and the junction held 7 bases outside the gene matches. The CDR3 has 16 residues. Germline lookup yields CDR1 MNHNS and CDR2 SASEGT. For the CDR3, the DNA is TGTGCCAGCAGTGACCTAGGACTAGCGGTAGCCTACGAGCAGTACTTC. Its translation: CASSDLGLAVAYEQYF.

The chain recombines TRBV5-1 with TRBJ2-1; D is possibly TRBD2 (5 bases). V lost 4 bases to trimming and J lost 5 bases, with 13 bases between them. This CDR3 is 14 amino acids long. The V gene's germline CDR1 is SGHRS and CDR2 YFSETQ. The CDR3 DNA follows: TGCGCCAGCAGCCCAGAGGGCGGTAACAATGAGCAGTTCTTC. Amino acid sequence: CASSPEGGNNEQFF.

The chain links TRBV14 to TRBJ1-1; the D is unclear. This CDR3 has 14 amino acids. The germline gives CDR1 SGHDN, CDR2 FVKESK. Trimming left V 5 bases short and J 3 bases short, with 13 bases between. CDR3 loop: CASSSGSGDTEAFF. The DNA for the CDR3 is TGTGCCAGCAGCTCGGGTTCCGGAGACACTGAAGCTTTCTTT.

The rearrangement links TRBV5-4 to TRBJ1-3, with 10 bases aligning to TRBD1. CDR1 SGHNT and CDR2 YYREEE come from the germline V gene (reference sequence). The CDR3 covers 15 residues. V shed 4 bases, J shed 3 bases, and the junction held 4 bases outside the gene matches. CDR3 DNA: TGTGCCAGCAGCCTGACAGGGGGCCTTGGAAACACCATATATTTT. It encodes CASSLTGGLGNTIYF.

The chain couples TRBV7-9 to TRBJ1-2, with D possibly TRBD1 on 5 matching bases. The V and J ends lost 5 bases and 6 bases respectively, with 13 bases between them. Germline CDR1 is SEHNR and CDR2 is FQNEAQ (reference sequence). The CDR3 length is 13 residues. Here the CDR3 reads CASSHPGGDGYTF. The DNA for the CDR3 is TGTGCCAGCAGCCATCCTGGGGGGGATGGCTACACCTTC.